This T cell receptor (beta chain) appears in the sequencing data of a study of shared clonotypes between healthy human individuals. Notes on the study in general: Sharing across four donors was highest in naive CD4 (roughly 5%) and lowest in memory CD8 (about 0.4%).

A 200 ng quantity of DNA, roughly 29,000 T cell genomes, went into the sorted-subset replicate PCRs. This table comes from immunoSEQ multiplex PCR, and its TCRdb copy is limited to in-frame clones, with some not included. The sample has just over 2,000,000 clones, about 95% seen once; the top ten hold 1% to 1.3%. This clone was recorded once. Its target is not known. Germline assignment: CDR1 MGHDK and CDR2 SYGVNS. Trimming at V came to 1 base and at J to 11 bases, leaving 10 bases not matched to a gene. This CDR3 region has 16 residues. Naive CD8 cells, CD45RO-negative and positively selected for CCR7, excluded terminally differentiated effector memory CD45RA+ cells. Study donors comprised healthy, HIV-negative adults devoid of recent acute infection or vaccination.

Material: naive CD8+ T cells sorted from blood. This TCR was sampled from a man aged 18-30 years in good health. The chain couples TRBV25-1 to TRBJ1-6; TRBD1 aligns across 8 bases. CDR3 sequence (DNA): TGTGCCAGCAGTGAATGGGGGACAGGCGCGAGGACACCCCTCCACTTT. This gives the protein CASSEWGTGARTPLHF.